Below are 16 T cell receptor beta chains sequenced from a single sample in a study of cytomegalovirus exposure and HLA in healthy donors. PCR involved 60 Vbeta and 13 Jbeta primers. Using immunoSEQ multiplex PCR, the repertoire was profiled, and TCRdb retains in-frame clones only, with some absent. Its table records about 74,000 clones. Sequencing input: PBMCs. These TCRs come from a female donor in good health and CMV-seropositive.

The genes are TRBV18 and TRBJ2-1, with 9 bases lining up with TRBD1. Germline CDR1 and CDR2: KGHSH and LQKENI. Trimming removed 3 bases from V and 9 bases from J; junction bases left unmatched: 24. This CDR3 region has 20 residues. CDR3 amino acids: CASSPPGSMGTGQGHPEQFF. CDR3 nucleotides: TGTGCCAGCTCACCTCCAGGGAGTATGGGTACGGGACAGGGTCATCCTGAGCAGTTCTTC.

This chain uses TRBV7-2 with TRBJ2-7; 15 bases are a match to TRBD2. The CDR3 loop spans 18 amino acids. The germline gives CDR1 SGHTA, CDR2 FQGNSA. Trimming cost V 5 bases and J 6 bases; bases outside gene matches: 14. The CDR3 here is CASSLWTSGGARIPEQYF. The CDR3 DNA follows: TGTGCCAGCAGCCTGTGGACTAGCGGGGGGGCCAGAATCCCCGAGCAGTACTTC.

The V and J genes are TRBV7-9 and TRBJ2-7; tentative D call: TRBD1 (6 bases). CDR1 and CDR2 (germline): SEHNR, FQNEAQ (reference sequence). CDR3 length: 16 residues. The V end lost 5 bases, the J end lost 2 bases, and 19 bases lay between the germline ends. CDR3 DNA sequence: TGTGCCAGCAGCCAGATCACACAGGGCAACCCCTACGAGCAGTACTTC. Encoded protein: CASSQITQGNPYEQYF.

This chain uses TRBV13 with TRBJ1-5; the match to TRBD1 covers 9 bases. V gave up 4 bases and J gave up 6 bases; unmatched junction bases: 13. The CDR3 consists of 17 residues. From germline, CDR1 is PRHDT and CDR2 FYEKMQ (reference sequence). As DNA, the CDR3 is TGTGCCAGCAGCTCCCATGGGACAGGGCGATACGTTCAGCCCCAGCATTTT. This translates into CASSSHGTGRYVQPQHF.

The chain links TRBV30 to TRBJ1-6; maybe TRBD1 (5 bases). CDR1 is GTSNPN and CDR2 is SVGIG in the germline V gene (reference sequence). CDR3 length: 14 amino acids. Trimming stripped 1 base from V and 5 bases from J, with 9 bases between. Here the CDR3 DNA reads TGTGCCTGGAGTGCAGACAGCAATAATTCACCCCTCCACTTT. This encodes CAWSADSNNSPLHF.

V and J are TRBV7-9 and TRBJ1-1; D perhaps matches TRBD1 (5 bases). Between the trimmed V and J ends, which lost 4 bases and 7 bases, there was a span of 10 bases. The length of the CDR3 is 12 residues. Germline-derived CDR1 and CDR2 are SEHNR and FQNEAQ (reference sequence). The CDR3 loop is CASSYHTGEAFF. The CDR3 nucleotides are TGTGCCAGCAGCTACCATACAGGTGAAGCTTTCTTT.

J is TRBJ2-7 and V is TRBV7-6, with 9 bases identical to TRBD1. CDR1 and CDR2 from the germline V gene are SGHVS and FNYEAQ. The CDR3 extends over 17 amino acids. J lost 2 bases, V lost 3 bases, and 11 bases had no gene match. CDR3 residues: CASSLMGQGRDPYEQYF. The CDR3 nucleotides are TGTGCCAGCAGCTTGATGGGACAGGGAAGGGACCCCTACGAGCAGTACTTC.

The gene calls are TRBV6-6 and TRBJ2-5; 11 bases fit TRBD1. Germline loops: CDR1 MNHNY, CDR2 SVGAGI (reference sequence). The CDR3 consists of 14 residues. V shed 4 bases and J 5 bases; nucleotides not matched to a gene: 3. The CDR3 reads CASSLGDRGETQYF. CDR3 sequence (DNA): TGTGCCAGCAGTTTGGGGGACAGGGGGGAGACCCAGTACTTC.

The CDR3 loop is CASRVSFGDGYTF. CDR3 nucleotides: TGTGCCAGCAGGGTCTCCTTCGGGGATGGCTACACCTTC. This chain links TRBV11-2 with TRBJ1-2; D is uncertain. The CDR3 spans 13 residues. Trimming took 6 bases from V and 6 from J, leaving 14 bases between them. Germline V gene lookup returns CDR1 SGHAT and CDR2 FQNNGV.

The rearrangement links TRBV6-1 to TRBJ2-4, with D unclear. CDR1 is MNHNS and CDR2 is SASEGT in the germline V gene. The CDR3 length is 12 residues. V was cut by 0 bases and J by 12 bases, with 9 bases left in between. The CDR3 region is CASSEAHWYQYF. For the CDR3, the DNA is TGTGCCAGCAGTGAAGCGCACTGGTATCAGTACTTC.

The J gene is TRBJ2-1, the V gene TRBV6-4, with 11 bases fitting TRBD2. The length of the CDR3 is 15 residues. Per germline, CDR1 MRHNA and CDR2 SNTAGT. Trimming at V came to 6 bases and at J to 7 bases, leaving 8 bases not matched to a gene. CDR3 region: CASSHTSGSGNEQFF. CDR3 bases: TGTGCCAGCAGCCATACTAGCGGGAGTGGGAATGAGCAGTTCTTC.

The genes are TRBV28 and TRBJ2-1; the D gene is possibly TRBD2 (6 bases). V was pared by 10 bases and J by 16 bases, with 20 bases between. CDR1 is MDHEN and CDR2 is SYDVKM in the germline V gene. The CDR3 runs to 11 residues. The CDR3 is CATINTGTPFF. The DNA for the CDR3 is TGTGCCACCATCAACACCGGGACTCCCTTCTTC. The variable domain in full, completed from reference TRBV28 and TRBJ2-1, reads DVKVTQSSRYLVKRTGEKVFLECVQDMDHENMFWYRQDPGLGLRLIYFSYDVKMKEKGDIPEGYSVSREKKERFSLILESASTNQTSMYLCATINTGTPFFGPGTRLTVL.

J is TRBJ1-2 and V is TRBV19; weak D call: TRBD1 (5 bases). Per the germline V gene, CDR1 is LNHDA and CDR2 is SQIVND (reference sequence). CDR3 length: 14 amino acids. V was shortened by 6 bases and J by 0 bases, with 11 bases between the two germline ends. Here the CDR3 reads CASRQGPSNYGYTF. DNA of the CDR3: TGTGCCAGTAGGCAGGGTCCTTCTAACTATGGCTACACCTTC.

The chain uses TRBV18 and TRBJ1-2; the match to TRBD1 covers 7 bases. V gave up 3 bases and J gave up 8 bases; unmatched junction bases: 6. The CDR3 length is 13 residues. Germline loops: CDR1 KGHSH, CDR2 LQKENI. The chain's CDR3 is CASSPGGQKGYTF. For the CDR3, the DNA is TGTGCCAGCTCACCGGGGGGACAGAAGGGCTACACCTTC.

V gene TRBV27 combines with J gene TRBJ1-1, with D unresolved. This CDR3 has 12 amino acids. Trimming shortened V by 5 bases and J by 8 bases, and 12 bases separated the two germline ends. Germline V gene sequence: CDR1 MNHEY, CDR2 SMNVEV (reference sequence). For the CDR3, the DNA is TGTGCCAGCAGTAAGGTCGGGAACGAAGCTTTCTTT. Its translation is CASSKVGNEAFF.

The CDR3 here is CASSLFVPSSYNEQFF. The CDR3 bases are TGTGCCAGCTCATTATTCGTACCGAGCTCCTACAATGAGCAGTTCTTC. This chain connects TRBV18 to TRBJ2-1; D not certain. Germline assignment: CDR1 KGHSH and CDR2 LQKENI. The CDR3 length is 16 residues. V gave up 5 bases and J gave up 0 bases, with 14 bases separating them.